This T cell receptor beta chain was documented in a study of T cell responses to AZD1222 COVID-19 vaccine. Study-level points and caveats: With dominance at 160-218 and 743-854, vaccine-associated CD4 TCRs spanned spike.

The V and J ends lost 8 bases and 4 bases respectively, with 12 bases between them. The CDR3 is made up of 14 amino acids. From germline, CDR1 is SNHLY and CDR2 FYNNEI. With respect to this clone: As yet, its antigen is unknown.

Generated by immunoSEQ multiplex PCR, the TCRdb table keeps only in-frame clones and is missing some. The sample carries tens of thousands of clones, around 89% recorded once. This chain uses TRBV2 with TRBJ1-6; D gene uncertain. Sequenced material: peripheral blood, taken 28 days after the second dose of the MenACWY control vaccine. The origin of this receptor is an adult who received the MenACWY meningococcal vaccine as a control. The CDR3 spells CASSAGVYNSPLHF. In DNA form, the CDR3 reads TGTGCCAGCTCCGCGGGAGTATATAATTCACCCCTCCACTTT.